Below are 20 T cell receptor beta chains sequenced from a single sample in a study of cytomegalovirus exposure and HLA in healthy donors. This PCR relied on a set of 60 Vbeta primers and 13 Jbeta primers. The assay was immunoSEQ multiplex PCR, and TCRdb's table has in-frame clones only and misses some. The table shows fewer than 100,000 clones, with about four fifths occurring only once. Specimen: PBMCs. The receptors come from a woman aged 40 to 55 in good health and CMV-seropositive.

V and J are TRBV6-5 and TRBJ1-1, with no clear D. This CDR3 comprises 14 residues. Germline loops: CDR1 MNHEY, CDR2 SVGAGI. V gave up 1 base and J gave up 1 base, with 7 bases separating them. The CDR3 loop is CASSYYHRNTEAFF. The CDR3 DNA reads as TGTGCCAGCAGTTACTACCACAGGAACACTGAAGCTTTCTTT.

The V call is TRBV25-1, the J call TRBJ2-7, with D possibly TRBD1 on 6 matching bases. CDR3 size: 14 residues. From germline, CDR1 is MGHDK and CDR2 SYGVNS. V lost 4 bases and J lost 4, with 14 bases in between. CDR3 residues: CASSAASQGYEQYF. The CDR3 bases are TGTGCCAGCAGTGCCGCCTCACAGGGTTACGAGCAGTACTTC.

V usage is TRBV4-2 and J usage is TRBJ1-5, with D tentatively TRBD1 (6 bases). CDR3 length: 18 amino acids. V lost 0 bases and J lost 0, with 15 bases in between. CDR1 is LGHNA and CDR2 is YNFKEQ in the germline V gene. The CDR3 here is CASSQDEGGGYSNQPQHF. DNA of the CDR3: TGTGCCAGCAGCCAAGACGAAGGGGGGGGCTATAGCAATCAGCCCCAGCATTTT.

This chain connects TRBV6-5 to TRBJ1-1; 9 nucleotides agree with TRBD1. Germline CDR1 MNHEY, CDR2 SVGAGI. J lost 6 bases, V lost 7 bases, and 12 bases had no gene match. The CDR3 contains 15 residues. The CDR3 DNA sequence: TGTGCCAGCACCGTGAACAGGGGGCAGGGCGCTGAAGCTTTCTTT. It translates to CASTVNRGQGAEAFF.

The rearrangement uses TRBV9 and TRBJ1-1; TRBD1 matches 7 bases. Looked up from germline, CDR1 is SGDLS and CDR2 is YYNGEE. Germline trimming cut 4 bases from V and 2 bases from J; bases unmatched to any gene: 11. This CDR3 spans 16 amino acids. CDR3 nucleotides: TGTGCCAGCAGCCCCCGGGACAGCTTATCAAACACTGAAGCTTTCTTT. Translation: CASSPRDSLSNTEAFF.

The gene calls are TRBV28 and TRBJ2-5; weak D call: TRBD1 (5 bases). CDR3 size: 15 residues. V was shortened by 5 bases and J by 2 bases, with 15 bases between the two germline ends. Germline-derived CDR1 and CDR2 are MDHEN and SYDVKM. The CDR3 coding sequence is TGTGCCAGCAGTCTAGACAGTGAAACACAAGAGACCCAGTACTTC. Amino acids: CASSLDSETQETQYF.

The chain combines TRBV2 with TRBJ1-1, with TRBD1 matching 10 bases. The CDR3 is made up of 15 amino acids. Unmatched junction bases numbered 10, after V lost 2 bases and J lost 10 bases. The germline gives CDR1 SNHLY, CDR2 FYNNEI. The CDR3 loop reads CASSESTIRTGGAFF. Here the CDR3 DNA reads TGTGCCAGCAGTGAAAGCACGATCAGGACAGGGGGAGCTTTCTTT.

The gene calls are TRBV2 and TRBJ2-5, with a tentative D call TRBD1 (8 bases). The germline CDR1 and CDR2 sequences are SNHLY and FYNNEI. Trimming shortened V by 4 bases and J by 4 bases, and 19 bases separated the two germline ends. CDR3 length equals 16 residues. As DNA, the CDR3 is TGTGCCAGCAGTGTCCGCGGACAGGGAGGGGGAGAGACCCAGTACTTC. Protein: CASSVRGQGGGETQYF. Full variable domain (outside the CDR3, taken from reference TRBV2 and TRBJ2-5): EPEVTQTPSHQVTQMGQEVILRCVPISNHLYFYWYRQILGQKVEFLVSFYNNEISEKSEIFDDQFSVERPDGSNFTLKIRSTKLEDSAMYFCASSVRGQGGGETQYFGPGTRLLVL.

This clone was observed at least ten times. V gene TRBV6-6 combines with J gene TRBJ1-1, with TRBD1 matching over 11 bases. Germline CDR1 is MNHNY and CDR2 is SVGAGI (reference sequence). The CDR3 has 14 residues. V was pared by 4 bases and J by 2 bases, with 0 bases of the junction left unmatched. CDR3 DNA: TGTGCCAGCAGTTGGACAGGGGGCAACACTGAAGCTTTCTTT. Translating gives CASSWTGGNTEAFF.

The chain links TRBV30 to TRBJ2-5; the D is unclear. The CDR3 consists of 12 residues. V shed 2 bases and J shed 0 bases, with 4 bases lying between them. Looked up from germline, CDR1 is GTSNPN and CDR2 is SVGIG (reference sequence). CDR3 nucleotides: TGTGCCTGGAGTCCATACCAAGAGACCCAGTACTTC. Translated, it gives CAWSPYQETQYF.

The V and J genes are TRBV28 and TRBJ1-4, with TRBD1 identical over 9 bases. CDR3 length: 14 residues. V lost 4 bases to trimming and J lost 8 bases; unmatched junction nucleotides: 5. The V gene's germline CDR1 is MDHEN and CDR2 SYDVKM. The CDR3 nucleotides read TGTGCCAGCAGTTCCACAGGGGGCAGGGAAAAACTGTTTTTT. Amino acid sequence: CASSSTGGREKLFF.

This clone came up once. The V call is TRBV19, the J call TRBJ2-7; 10 positions match TRBD1. CDR1 and CDR2 (germline): LNHDA, SQIVND (reference sequence). With V trimmed by 8 bases and J by 5 bases, 6 bases remained unmatched. CDR3 length equals 13 residues. In DNA form, the CDR3 reads TGTGCCAGTCGTGACAGGGGGCTCGACGAGCAGTACTTC. This translates into CASRDRGLDEQYF.

Here the CDR3 reads CAWSHLAPDTQYF. The CDR3 coding sequence is TGTGCCTGGAGCCATCTAGCTCCAGATACGCAGTATTTT. The chain uses TRBV30 and TRBJ2-3, with D perhaps TRBD2 (5 bases). CDR1 is GTSNPN, CDR2 SVGIG, per germline (reference sequence). This CDR3 region has 13 residues. V dropped 3 bases and J dropped 4 bases, with 11 bases sitting between them. Based on the CDR3 plus reference TRBV30 and TRBJ2-3, the full variable domain is SQTIHQWPATLVQPVGSPLSLECTVEGTSNPNLYWYRQAAGRGLQLLFYSVGIGQISSEVPQNLSASRPQDRQFILSSKKLLLSDSGFYLCAWSHLAPDTQYFGPGTRLTVL.

This chain links TRBV2 with TRBJ2-7, with 7 bases identical to TRBD2. Germline lookup yields CDR1 SNHLY and CDR2 FYNNEI. Unmatched junction bases numbered 5, after V lost 3 bases and J lost 3 bases. The CDR3 consists of 14 residues. The CDR3 here is CASSEASGLYEQYF. For the CDR3, the DNA is TGTGCCAGCAGTGAGGCTAGCGGTCTCTACGAGCAGTACTTC.

J is TRBJ2-3 and V is TRBV10-3; possible D gene TRBD2, 6 bases. The CDR3 runs to 18 residues. V lost 7 bases, J lost 1 base, and 24 bases lay in between. The germline gives CDR1 ENHRY, CDR2 SYGVKD. The CDR3 DNA is TGTGCCATCACGAAGGGCCAGCTTCGGGAGACTGGCACAGATACGCAGTATTTT. Translation gives CAITKGQLRETGTDTQYF.

This sequence joins TRBV6-1 and TRBJ2-3, with D possibly matching TRBD1 (5 bases). The V and J ends lost 1 base and 2 bases respectively, with 7 bases between them. Germline V gene data show CDR1 as MNHNS and CDR2 as SASEGT. CDR3 length: 14 amino acids. The CDR3 is CASSEGTYTDTQYF. CDR3 nucleotides: TGTGCCAGCAGTGAAGGGACATACACAGATACGCAGTATTTT.

This clone is a singleton in its sample. Mismatch with germline at one junction end may stem from a read error. The genes are TRBV5-1 and TRBJ1-1, with TRBD1 matching over 8 bases. This CDR3 is built from 16 residues. Per germline, CDR1 SGHRS and CDR2 YFSETQ. The CDR3 loop is CAGSLVGTGGLTEAFF. DNA of the CDR3: TGCGCCGGCAGCTTGGTAGGGACAGGAGGTCTCACTGAAGCTTTCTTT.

The chain joins TRBV13 to TRBJ2-3, with 8 nucleotides matching TRBD2. V trimming: 4 bases; J trimming: 3 bases; junction bases outside the gene matches: 6. The CDR3 contains 15 residues. CDR1 is PRHDT and CDR2 is FYEKMQ in the germline V gene (reference sequence). The CDR3, as DNA: TGTGCCAGCAGCTCCAGCGGGAGAGGGACAGATACGCAGTATTTT. It yields the protein CASSSSGRGTDTQYF.

J is TRBJ2-3 and V is TRBV4-2; 11 bases agree with TRBD2. The CDR3 covers 18 residues. Germline V gene data show CDR1 as LGHNA and CDR2 as YNFKEQ. V lost 3 bases, J lost 0 bases, and 8 bases stayed unmatched. The CDR3 sequence is CASSQPGLAVGSTDTQYF. The CDR3 DNA is TGTGCCAGCAGCCAGCCGGGACTAGCGGTCGGTAGCACAGATACGCAGTATTTT.

Of note for this clone: The sample has other DNA sequences that encode this CDR3 too. The genes are TRBV15 and TRBJ1-2; D is unclear. The germline gives CDR1 LNHNV, CDR2 YYDKDF (reference sequence). This CDR3 contains 13 residues. V shed 0 bases and J shed 7 bases, with 9 bases lying between them. CDR3 nucleotide sequence: TGTGCCACCAGCAGAGACAGGTCCGGTGGCTACACCTTC. Translated, it gives CATSRDRSGGYTF.